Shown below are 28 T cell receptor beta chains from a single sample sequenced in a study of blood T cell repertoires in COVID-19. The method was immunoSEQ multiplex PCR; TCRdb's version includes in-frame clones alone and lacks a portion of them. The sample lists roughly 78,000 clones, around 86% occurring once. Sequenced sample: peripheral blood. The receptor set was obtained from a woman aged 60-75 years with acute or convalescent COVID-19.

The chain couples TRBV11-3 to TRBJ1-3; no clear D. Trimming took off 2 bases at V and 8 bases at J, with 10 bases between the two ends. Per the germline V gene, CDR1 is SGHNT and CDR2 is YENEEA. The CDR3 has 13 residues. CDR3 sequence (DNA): TGTGCCAGCAGCTTAAATGGAGTGGACACCATATATTTT. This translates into CASSLNGVDTIYF. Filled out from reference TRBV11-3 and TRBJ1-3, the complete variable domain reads EAGVVQSPRYKIIEKKQPVAFWCNPISGHNTLYWYLQNLGQGPELLIRYENEEAVDDSQLPKDRFSAERLKGVDSTLKIQPAELGDSAVYLCASSLNGVDTIYFGEGSWLTVV.

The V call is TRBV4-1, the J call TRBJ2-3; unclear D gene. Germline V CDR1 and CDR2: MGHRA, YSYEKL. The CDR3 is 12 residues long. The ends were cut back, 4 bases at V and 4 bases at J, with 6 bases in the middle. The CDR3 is CASSRVPDTQYF. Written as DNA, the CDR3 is TGCGCCAGCAGCCGCGTACCAGATACGCAGTATTTT.

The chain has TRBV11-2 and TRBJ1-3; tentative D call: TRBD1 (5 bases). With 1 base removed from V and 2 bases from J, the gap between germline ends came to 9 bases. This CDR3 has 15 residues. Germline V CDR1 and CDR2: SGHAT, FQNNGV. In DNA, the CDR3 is TGTGCCAGCAGCTTAGTGACAGTCCCTGGAAACACCATATATTTT. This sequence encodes CASSLVTVPGNTIYF.

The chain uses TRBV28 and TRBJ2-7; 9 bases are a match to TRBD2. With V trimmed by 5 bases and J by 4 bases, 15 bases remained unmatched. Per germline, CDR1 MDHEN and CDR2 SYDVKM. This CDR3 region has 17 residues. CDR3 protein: CASSTSGISGRRYEQYF. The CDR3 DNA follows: TGTGCCAGCAGTACGTCAGGGATAAGCGGGAGGCGGTACGAGCAGTACTTC. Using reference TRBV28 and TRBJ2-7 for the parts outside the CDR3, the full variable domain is DVKVTQSSRYLVKRTGEKVFLECVQDMDHENMFWYRQDPGLGLRLIYFSYDVKMKEKGDIPEGYSVSREKKERFSLILESASTNQTSMYLCASSTSGISGRRYEQYFGPGTRLTVT.

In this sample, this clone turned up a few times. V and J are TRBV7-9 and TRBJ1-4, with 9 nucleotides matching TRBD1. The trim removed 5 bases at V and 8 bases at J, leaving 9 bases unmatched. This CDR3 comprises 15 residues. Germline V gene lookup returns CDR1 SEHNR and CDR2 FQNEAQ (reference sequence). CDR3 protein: CASSRTGDSQEKLFF. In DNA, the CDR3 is TGTGCCAGCAGCCGGACAGGGGACTCCCAGGAAAAACTGTTTTTT.

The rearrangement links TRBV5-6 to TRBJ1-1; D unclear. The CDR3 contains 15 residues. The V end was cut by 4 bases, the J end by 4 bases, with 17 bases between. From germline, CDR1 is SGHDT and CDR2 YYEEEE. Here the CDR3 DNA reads TGTGCCAGCAGCCTTCAGGTAACAGCCAGCACTGAAGCTTTCTTT. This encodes CASSLQVTASTEAFF.

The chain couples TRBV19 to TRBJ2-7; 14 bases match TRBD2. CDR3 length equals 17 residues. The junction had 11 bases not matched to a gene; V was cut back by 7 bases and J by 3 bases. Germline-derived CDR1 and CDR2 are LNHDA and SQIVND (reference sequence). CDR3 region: CASMRTSGGSKIYEQYF. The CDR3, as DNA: TGTGCCAGTATGAGGACTAGCGGGGGGTCTAAAATCTACGAGCAGTACTTC.

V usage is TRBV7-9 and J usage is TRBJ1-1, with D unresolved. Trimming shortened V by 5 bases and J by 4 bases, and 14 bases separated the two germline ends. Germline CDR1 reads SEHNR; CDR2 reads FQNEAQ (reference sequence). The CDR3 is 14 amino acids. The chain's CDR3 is CASSDWRRRTEAFF. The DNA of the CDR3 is TGTGCCAGCAGCGACTGGAGAAGACGCACTGAAGCTTTCTTT.

Written as DNA, the CDR3 is TGTGCCAGCAGCCAAGAGGCCCGGGGGAGGGAGACCCAGTACTTC. Its protein is CASSQEARGRETQYF. The rearrangement uses TRBV4-2 and TRBJ2-5, with D possibly TRBD2 on 6 matching bases. Germline lookup yields CDR1 LGHNA and CDR2 YNFKEQ. Trimming shortened V by 0 bases and J by 5 bases, and 13 bases separated the two germline ends. This CDR3 comprises 15 residues.

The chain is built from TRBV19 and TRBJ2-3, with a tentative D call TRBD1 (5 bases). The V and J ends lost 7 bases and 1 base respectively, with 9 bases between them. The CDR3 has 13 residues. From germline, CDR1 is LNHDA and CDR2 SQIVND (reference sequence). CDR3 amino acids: CASKTTGTDTQYF. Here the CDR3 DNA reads TGTGCCAGTAAAACGACAGGCACAGATACGCAGTATTTT. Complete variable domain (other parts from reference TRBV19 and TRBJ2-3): DGGITQSPKYLFRKEGQNVTLSCEQNLNHDAMYWYRQDPGQGLRLIYYSQIVNDFQKGDIAEGYSVSREKKESFPLTVTSAQKNPTAFYLCASKTTGTDTQYFGPGTRLTVL.

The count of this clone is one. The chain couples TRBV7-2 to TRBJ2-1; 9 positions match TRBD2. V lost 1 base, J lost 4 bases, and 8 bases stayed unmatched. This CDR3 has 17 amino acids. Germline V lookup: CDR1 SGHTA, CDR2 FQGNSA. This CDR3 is CASSLVLVAGEYNEQFF. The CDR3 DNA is TGTGCCAGCAGCTTAGTATTGGTAGCGGGGGAATACAATGAGCAGTTCTTC.

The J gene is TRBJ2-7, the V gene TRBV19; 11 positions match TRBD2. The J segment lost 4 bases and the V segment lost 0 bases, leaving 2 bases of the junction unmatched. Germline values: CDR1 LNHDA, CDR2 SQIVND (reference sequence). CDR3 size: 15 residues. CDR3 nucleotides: TGTGCCAGTAGTATAGAACTAGCGGGAGTTTACGAGCAGTACTTC. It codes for CASSIELAGVYEQYF.

The DNA for the CDR3 is TGTGCCAGCAGTCTGGGACTCTCGTCGTACAATGAGCAGTTCTTC. This codes for CASSLGLSSYNEQFF. The rearrangement uses TRBV27 and TRBJ2-1, with a tentative D call TRBD2 (6 bases). CDR3 length: 15 residues. V lost 5 bases and J 4 bases, leaving 15 bases between the germline ends. Germline CDR1 reads MNHEY; CDR2 reads SMNVEV (reference sequence).

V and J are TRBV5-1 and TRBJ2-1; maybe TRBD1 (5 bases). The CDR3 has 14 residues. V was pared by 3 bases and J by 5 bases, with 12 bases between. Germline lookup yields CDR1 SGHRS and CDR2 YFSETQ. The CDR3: CASSSQQVDNEQFF. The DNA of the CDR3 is TGCGCCAGCAGCTCCCAACAGGTAGACAATGAGCAGTTCTTC.

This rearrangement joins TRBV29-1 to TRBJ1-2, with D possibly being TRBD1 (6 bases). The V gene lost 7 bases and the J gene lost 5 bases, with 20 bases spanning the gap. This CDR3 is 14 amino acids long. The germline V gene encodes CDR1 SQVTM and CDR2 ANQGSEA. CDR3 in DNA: TGCAGCGGCGATAAGACTGTTAGGGGGTATGGCTACACCTTC. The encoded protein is CSGDKTVRGYGYTF.

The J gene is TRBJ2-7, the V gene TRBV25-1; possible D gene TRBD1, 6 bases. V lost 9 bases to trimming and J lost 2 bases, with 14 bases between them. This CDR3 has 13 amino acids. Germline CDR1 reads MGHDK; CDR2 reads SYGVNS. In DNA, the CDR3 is TGTGCCAGATGGGACACCGTTACCTACGAGCAGTACTTC. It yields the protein CARWDTVTYEQYF.

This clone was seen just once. The CDR3 bases are TGTGCCAGCAGTCTACAAACCCTCGGGACTAGCGGGAGGGACGCGAGCTCCTACAATGAGCAGTTCTTC. Amino acid sequence: CASSLQTLGTSGRDASSYNEQFF. The chain is built from TRBV27 and TRBJ2-1; 16 nucleotides match TRBD2. CDR3 size: 23 residues. Germline CDR1 MNHEY, CDR2 SMNVEV (reference sequence). J was trimmed by 0 bases and V by 5 bases; bases with no gene match: 19.

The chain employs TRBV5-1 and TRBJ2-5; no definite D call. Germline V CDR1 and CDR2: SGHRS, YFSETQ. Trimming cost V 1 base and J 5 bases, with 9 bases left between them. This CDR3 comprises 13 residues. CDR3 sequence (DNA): TGCGCCAGCAGCTTGTCAGTCGGGGAGACCCAGTACTTC. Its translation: CASSLSVGETQYF.

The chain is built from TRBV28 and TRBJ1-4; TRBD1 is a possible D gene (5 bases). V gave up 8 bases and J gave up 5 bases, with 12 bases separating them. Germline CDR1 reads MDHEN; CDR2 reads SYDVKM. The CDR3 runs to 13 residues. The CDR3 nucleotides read TGTGCCAGCCTTGACAGCAGAAATGAAAAACTGTTTTTT. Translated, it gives CASLDSRNEKLFF.

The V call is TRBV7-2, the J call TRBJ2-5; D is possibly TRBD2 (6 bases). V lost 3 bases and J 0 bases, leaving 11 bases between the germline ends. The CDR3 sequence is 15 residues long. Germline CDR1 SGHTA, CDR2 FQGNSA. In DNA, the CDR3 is TGTGCCAGCAGCTTGCGCCGGGACTACCAAGAGACCCAGTACTTC. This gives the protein CASSLRRDYQETQYF.

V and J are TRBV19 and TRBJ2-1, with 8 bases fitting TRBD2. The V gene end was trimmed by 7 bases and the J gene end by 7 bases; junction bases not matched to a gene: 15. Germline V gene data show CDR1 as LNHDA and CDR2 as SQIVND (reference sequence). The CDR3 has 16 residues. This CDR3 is CASTRGGASGQNEQFF. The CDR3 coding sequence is TGTGCCAGTACCCGGGGGGGGGCTAGCGGCCAGAATGAGCAGTTCTTC.

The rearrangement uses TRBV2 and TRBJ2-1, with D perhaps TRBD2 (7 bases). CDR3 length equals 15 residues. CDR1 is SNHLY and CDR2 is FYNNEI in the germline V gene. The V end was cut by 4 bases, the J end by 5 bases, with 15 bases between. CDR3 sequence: CASSVRRGLDNEQFF. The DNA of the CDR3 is TGTGCCAGCAGTGTTAGGCGGGGGCTCGACAATGAGCAGTTCTTC.

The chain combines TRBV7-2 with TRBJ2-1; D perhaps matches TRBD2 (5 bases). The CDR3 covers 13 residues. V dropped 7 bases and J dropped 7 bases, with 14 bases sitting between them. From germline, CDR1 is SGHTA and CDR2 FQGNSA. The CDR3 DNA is TGTGCCAGCACGATACAGAGGGATAATGAGCAGTTCTTC. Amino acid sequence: CASTIQRDNEQFF.

CDR3 DNA: TGCGCCAGCAGCGTCAGGGCCGGGGAGCTGTTTTTT. Protein: CASSVRAGELFF. The chain combines TRBV4-1 with TRBJ2-2; TRBD1 might be the D (5 bases). This CDR3 has 12 amino acids. V was cut by 5 bases and J by 6 bases, with 7 bases left in between. Germline V lookup: CDR1 MGHRA, CDR2 YSYEKL.

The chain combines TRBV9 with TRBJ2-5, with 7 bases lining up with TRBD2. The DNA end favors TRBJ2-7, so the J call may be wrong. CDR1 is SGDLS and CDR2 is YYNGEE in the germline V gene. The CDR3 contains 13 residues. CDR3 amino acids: CASSAGGDYEQYF. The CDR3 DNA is TGTGCCAGCAGCGCGGGAGGAGACTACGAGCAGTACTTC.

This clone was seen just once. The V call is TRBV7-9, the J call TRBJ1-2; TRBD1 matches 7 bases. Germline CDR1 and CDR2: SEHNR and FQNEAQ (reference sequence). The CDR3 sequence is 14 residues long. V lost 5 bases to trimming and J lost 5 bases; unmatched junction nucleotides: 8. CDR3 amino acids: CASSGVAGGYGYTF. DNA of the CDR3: TGTGCCAGCAGCGGTGTTGCAGGGGGGTATGGCTACACCTTC.

In DNA form, the CDR3 reads TGTGCCAGCAGCCAAGGGGACAGAGTGTTTTTT. Translation gives CASSQGDRVFF. The V call is TRBV3-1 (or the pseudogene TRBV3-2), the J call TRBJ1-4; 7 bases map to TRBD1. The CDR3 covers 11 residues. The V gene's germline CDR1 is LGHDT and CDR2 YNNKEL (reference sequence). V was pared by 1 base and J by 15 bases, with 2 bases of the junction left unmatched.

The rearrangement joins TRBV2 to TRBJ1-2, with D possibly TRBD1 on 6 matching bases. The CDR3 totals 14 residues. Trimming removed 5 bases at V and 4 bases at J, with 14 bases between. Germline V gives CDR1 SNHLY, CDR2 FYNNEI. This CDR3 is CASSYRDGSYGYTF. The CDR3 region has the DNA TGTGCCAGCAGTTACAGGGATGGTAGCTATGGCTACACCTTC. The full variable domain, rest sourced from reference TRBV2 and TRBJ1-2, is EPEVTQTPSHQVTQMGQEVILRCVPISNHLYFYWYRQILGQKVEFLVSFYNNEISEKSEIFDDQFSVERPDGSNFTLKIRSTKLEDSAMYFCASSYRDGSYGYTFGSGTRLTVV.